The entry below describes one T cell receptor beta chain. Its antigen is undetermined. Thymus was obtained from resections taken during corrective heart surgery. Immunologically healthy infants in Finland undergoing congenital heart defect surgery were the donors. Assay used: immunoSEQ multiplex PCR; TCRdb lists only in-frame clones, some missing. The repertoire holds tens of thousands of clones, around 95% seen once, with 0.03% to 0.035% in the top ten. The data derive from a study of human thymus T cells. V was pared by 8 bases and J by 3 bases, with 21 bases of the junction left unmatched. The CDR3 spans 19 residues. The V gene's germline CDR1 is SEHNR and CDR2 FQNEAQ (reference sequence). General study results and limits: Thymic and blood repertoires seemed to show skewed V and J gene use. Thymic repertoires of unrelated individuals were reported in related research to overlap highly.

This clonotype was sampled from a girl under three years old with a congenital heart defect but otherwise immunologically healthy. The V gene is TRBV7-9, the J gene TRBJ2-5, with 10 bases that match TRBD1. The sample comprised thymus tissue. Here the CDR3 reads CASPPRGTGAFNEEETQYF. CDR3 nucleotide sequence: TGTGCCAGCCCCCCCCGGGGGACAGGGGCCTTTAATGAGGAAGAGACCCAGTACTTC.